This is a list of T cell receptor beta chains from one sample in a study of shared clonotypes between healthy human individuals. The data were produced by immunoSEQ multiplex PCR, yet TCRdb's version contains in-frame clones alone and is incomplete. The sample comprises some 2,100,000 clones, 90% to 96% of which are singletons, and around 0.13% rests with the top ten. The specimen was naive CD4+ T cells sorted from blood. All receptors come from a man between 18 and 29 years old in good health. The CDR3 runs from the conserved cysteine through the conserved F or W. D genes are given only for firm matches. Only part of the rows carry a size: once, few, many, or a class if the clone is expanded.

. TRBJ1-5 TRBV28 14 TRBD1 CASSVGTGSQPQHF TGTGCCAGCAGTGTAGGGACAGGGAGCCAGCCCCAGCATTTT
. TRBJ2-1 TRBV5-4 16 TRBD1 CASSWGGQGAWNEQFF TGTGCCAGCAGCTGGGGAGGACAGGGGGCTTGGAATGAGCAGTTCTTC
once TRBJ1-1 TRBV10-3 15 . CAISALDGQAAEAFF TGTGCCATCAGTGCCTTGGATGGCCAAGCAGCTGAAGCTTTCTTT
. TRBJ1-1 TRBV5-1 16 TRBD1 CASSPTPDRGRTEAFF TGCGCCAGCAGCCCGACCCCCGACAGGGGGCGGACTGAAGCTTTCTTT
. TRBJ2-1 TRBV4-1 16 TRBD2 CASSQGSSGTHNEQFF TGCGCCAGCAGCCAAGGGAGTAGCGGGACCCACAATGAGCAGTTCTTC
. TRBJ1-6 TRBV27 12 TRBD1 CASNTGDSPLHF TGTGCCAGCAACACAGGGGATTCACCCCTCCACTTT
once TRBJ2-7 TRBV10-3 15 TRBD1 CAISETGGSSYEQYF TGTGCCATCAGTGAAACAGGGGGGAGCTCCTACGAGCAGTACTTC
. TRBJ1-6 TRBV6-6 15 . CASSYLMEGHSPLHF TGTGCCAGCAGTTACTTGATGGAAGGACATTCACCCCTCCACTTT
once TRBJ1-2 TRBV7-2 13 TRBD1 CASSWGRGNGYTF TGTGCCAGCAGCTGGGGCAGGGGGAATGGCTACACCTTC
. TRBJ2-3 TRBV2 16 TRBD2 CASSEGLAGPTDTQYF TGTGCCAGCAGTGAGGGACTAGCGGGCCCCACAGATACGCAGTATTTT
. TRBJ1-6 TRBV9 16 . CASSEPGHENNSPLHF TGTGCCAGCAGCGAGCCCGGACACGAGAATAATTCACCCCTCCACTTT
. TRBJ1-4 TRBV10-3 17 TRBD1 CAISEYPGTVKNEKLFF TGTGCCATCAGTGAGTATCCCGGGACAGTAAAGAATGAAAAACTGTTTTTT
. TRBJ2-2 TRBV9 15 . CASTRGGGDTGELFF TGTGCCAGCACCCGAGGGGGGGGCGACACCGGGGAGCTGTTTTTT
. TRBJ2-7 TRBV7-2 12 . CASSVTRYEQYF TGTGCCAGCAGCGTAACAAGATACGAGCAGTACTTC
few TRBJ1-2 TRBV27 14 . CASRSNSLNYGYTF TGTGCCAGCAGATCAAACTCTTTAAACTATGGCTACACCTTC
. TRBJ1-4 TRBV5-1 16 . CASSPGQQTTNEKLFF TGCGCCAGCAGCCCCGGACAGCAAACAACTAATGAAAAACTGTTTTTT
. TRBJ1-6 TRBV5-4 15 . CASSFVGRLNSPLHF TGTGCCAGCAGCTTTGTCGGGAGACTTAATTCACCCCTCCACTTT
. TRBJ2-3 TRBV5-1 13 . CASSTTHTDTQYF TGCGCCAGCAGCACCACACACACAGATACGCAGTATTTT
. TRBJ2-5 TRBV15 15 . CATSRGPRIGETQYF TGTGCCACCAGCAGAGGTCCCAGAATAGGAGAGACCCAGTACTTC
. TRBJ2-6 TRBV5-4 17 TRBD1 CASTSRDRGFGANVLTF TGTGCCAGCACCTCCCGGGACAGGGGTTTTGGGGCCAACGTCCTGACTTTC
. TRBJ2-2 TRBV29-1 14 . CSVKGQSNTGELFF TGCAGCGTTAAAGGACAGTCGAACACCGGGGAGCTGTTTTTT
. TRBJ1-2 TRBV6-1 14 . CASSERARSDGYTF TGTGCCAGCAGTGAACGGGCCAGGTCCGATGGCTACACCTTC
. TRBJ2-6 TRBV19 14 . CASRRISGANVLTF TGTGCCAGTAGGCGCATATCTGGGGCCAACGTCCTGACTTTC
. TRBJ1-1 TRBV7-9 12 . CASSRLNTEAFF TGTGCCAGCAGCCGATTAAACACTGAAGCTTTCTTT
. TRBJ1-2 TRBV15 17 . CATSRDKGTGANYGYTF TGTGCCACCAGCAGAGATAAGGGAACCGGAGCTAACTATGGCTACACCTTC
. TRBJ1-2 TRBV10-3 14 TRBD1 CAIRGDSGNYGYTF TGTGCCATCAGGGGGGACAGCGGTAACTATGGCTACACCTTC
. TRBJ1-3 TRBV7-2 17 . CASSLSPPAGGRNTIYF TGTGCCAGCAGCTTATCCCCCCCCGCGGGAGGGCGAAACACCATATATTTT
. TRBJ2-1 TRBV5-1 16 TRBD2 CASSLVSGSGYNEQFF TGCGCCAGCAGCTTGGTGAGCGGGAGTGGCTACAATGAGCAGTTCTTC
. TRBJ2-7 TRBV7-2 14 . CASSLSFGSHEQYF TGTGCCAGCAGCTTATCTTTCGGGAGTCACGAGCAGTACTTC
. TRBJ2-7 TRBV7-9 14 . CASSLAADTYEQYF TGTGCCAGCAGCTTAGCTGCGGACACCTACGAGCAGTACTTC
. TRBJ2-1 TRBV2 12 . CASFQGIHEQFF TGTGCCAGCTTCCAGGGTATCCATGAGCAGTTCTTC
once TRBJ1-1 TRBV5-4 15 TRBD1 CASSLWDRGISEAFF TGTGCCAGCAGCCTGTGGGACAGGGGTATCTCTGAAGCTTTCTTT
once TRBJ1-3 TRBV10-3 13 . CAITEDLSVTIYF TGTGCCATCACAGAAGACCTCTCAGTTACCATATATTTT
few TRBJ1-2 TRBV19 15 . CASSKTGRLPDGYTF TGTGCCAGTAGTAAAACGGGACGCCTCCCGGACGGCTACACCTTC
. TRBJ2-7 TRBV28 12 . CASSLKPYEQYF TGTGCCAGCAGTTTAAAACCGTACGAGCAGTACTTC
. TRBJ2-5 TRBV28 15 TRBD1 CASSLSGGGWETQYF TGTGCCAGCAGTTTATCAGGGGGCGGTTGGGAGACCCAGTACTTC
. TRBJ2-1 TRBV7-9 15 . CASSARTITGYEQFF TGTGCCAGCAGCGCTAGGACTATTACGGGCTATGAGCAGTTCTTC
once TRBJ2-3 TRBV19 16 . CASSSYEGGRTDTQYF TGTGCCAGTAGTAGTTATGAGGGAGGACGCACAGATACGCAGTATTTT
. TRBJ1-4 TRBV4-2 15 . CASSQILGTNEKLFF TGTGCCAGCAGCCAGATTTTGGGAACTAATGAAAAACTGTTTTTT
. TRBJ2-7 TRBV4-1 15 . CASSQGVSATYEQYF TGCGCCAGCAGCCAAGGGGTCTCAGCTACCTACGAGCAGTACTTC
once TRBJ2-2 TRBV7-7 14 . CASSLVLGAGELFF TGTGCTAGCAGCTTAGTTCTGGGGGCCGGGGAGCTGTTTTTT
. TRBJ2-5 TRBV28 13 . CASRVGPQETQYF TGTGCCAGCAGGGTCGGCCCCCAAGAGACCCAGTACTTC
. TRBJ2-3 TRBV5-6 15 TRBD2 CASSFRTSGTDTQYF TGTGCCAGCAGCTTTAGGACTAGCGGCACAGATACGCAGTATTTT
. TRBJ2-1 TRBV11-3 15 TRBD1 CASSQTGTAYNEQFF TGTGCCAGCAGCCAGACCGGGACAGCATACAATGAGCAGTTCTTC
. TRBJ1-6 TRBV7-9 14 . CASTPRAYNSPLHF TGTGCCAGCACTCCCCGGGCCTATAATTCACCCCTCCACTTT
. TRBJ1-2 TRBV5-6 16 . CASSLERARANYGYTF TGTGCCAGCAGCTTGGAACGGGCACGAGCTAACTATGGCTACACCTTC
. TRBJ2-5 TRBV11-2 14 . CASSLERAWETQYF TGTGCCAGCAGCTTAGAACGGGCTTGGGAGACCCAGTACTTC
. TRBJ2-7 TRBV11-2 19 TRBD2 CASSVPPGLAGWGSYEQYF TGTGCCAGCAGCGTCCCCCCGGGACTAGCGGGTTGGGGCTCCTACGAGCAGTACTTC
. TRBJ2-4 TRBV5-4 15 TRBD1 CASSLDRGLGNIQYF TGTGCCAGCAGCTTGGACAGGGGGCTGGGGAACATTCAGTACTTC
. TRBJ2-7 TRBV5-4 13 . CASSLVGSYEQYF TGTGCCAGCAGCTTGGTCGGATCCTACGAGCAGTACTTC
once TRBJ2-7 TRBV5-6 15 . CASSLGQVGSYEQYF TGTGCCAGCAGCTTGGGACAGGTGGGCTCCTACGAGCAGTACTTC
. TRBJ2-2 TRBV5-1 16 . CASSLMAASAAGELFF TGCGCCAGCAGCTTAATGGCCGCCTCAGCCGCCGGGGAGCTGTTTTTT